These 3 T cell receptor beta chains were all obtained from the same sample, sequenced in a study of T cell responses to AZD1222 COVID-19 vaccine. Assay used: immunoSEQ multiplex PCR; TCRdb lists only in-frame clones, some missing. The sample records 150,000 to 160,000 clones, 90% being singletons. This specimen consisted of peripheral blood, obtained on day 0 of AZD1222 vaccination. These TCRs come from an adult in good health.

The gene calls are TRBV6-5 and TRBJ1-1; possibly TRBD1 for D (6 bases). The CDR3 extends over 13 amino acids. Germline V lookup: CDR1 MNHEY, CDR2 SVGAGI. V was trimmed by 2 bases and J by 3 bases, leaving 7 bases between them. CDR3 in amino acids: CASSYGGDTEAFF. CDR3 sequence (DNA): TGTGCCAGCAGTTACGGGGGCGACACTGAAGCTTTCTTT.

CDR3 loop: CASSLGAADFTDTQYF. The CDR3 DNA follows: TGCGCCAGCAGCTTGGGAGCAGCCGACTTCACAGATACGCAGTATTTT. The V gene is TRBV5-1, the J gene TRBJ2-3; D ambiguous. Between the trimmed V and J ends, which lost 0 bases and 2 bases, there was a span of 13 bases. The CDR3 is 16 residues long. Germline V gene sequence: CDR1 SGHRS, CDR2 YFSETQ.

The chain is built from TRBV6-5 and TRBJ2-7; D remains unclear. The V end lost 0 bases, the J end lost 4 bases, and 7 bases lay between the germline ends. The CDR3 consists of 13 residues. Germline V lookup: CDR1 MNHEY, CDR2 SVGAGI. The CDR3 spells CASSYSIGYEQYF. The DNA of the CDR3 is TGTGCCAGCAGTTACTCGATAGGGTACGAGCAGTACTTC.